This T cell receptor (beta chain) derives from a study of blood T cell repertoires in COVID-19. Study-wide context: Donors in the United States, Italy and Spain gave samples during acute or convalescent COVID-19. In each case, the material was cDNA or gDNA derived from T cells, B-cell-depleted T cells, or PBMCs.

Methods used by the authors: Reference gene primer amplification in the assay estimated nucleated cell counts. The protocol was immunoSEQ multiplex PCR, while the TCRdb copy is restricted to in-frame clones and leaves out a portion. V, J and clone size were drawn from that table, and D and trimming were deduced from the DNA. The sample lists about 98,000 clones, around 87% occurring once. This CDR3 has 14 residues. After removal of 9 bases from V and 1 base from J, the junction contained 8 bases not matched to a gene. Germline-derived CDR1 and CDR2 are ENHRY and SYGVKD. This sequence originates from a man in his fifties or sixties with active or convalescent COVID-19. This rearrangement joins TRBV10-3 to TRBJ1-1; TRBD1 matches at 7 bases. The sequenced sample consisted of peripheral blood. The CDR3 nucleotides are TGTGCCATTGGACTCGGACAGGAGAACACTGAAGCTTTCTTT. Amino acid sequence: CAIGLGQENTEAFF.